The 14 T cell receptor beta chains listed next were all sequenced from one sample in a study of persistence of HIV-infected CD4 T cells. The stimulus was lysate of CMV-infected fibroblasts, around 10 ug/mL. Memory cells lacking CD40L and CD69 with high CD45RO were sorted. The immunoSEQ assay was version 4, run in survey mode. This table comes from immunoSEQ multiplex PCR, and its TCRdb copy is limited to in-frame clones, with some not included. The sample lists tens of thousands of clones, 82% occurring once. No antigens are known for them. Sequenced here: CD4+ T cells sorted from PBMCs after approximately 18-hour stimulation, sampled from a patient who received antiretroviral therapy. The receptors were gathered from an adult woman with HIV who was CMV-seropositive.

In nucleotides, the CDR3 is TGTGCCAGCAGCCCCTTGAGGCTGGCGGGAGGCCCCACCGAGCAGTTCTTC. Encoded protein: CASSPLRLAGGPTEQFF. This chain links TRBV7-2 with TRBJ2-1, with 8 bases fitting TRBD2. CDR1 SGHTA and CDR2 FQGNSA come from the germline V gene. There are 17 residues in the CDR3. V shed 5 bases, J shed 10 bases, and the junction held 19 bases outside the gene matches. The whole variable domain, remainder taken from reference TRBV7-2 and TRBJ2-1, is GAGVSQSPSNKVTEKGKDVELRCDPISGHTALYWYRQSLGQGLEFLIYFQGNSAPDKSGLPSDRFSAERTGGSVSTLTIQRTQQEDSAVYLCASSPLRLAGGPTEQFFGPGTRLTVL.

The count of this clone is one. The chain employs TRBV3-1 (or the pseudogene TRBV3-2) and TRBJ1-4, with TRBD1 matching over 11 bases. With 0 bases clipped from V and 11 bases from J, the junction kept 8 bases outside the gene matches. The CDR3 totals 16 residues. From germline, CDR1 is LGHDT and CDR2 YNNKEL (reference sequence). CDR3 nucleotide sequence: TGTGCCAGCAGCCAAGACCTTGGACAGGGGGCGAGTAAACTGTTTTTT. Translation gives CASSQDLGQGASKLFF.

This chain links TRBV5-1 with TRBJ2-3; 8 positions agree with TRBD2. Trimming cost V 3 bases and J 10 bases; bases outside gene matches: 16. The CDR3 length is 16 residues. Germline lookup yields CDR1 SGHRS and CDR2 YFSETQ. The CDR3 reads CASSYSGTRDGSAQYF. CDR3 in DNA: TGCGCCAGCAGCTACTCCGGGACTAGGGATGGGAGTGCGCAGTATTTT.

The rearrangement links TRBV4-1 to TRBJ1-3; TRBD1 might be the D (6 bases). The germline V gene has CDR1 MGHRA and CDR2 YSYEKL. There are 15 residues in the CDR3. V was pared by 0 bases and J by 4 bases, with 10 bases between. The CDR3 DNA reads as TGCGCCAGCAGCCAAGATCCCCAGGGGGGAAACACCATATATTTT. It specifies CASSQDPQGGNTIYF.

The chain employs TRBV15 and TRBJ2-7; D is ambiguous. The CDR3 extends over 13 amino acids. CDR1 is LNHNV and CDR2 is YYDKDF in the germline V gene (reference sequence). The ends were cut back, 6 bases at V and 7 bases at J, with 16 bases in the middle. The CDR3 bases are TGTGCCACCAGTACGGGCCTTTCGAATGAGCAGTACTTC. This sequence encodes CATSTGLSNEQYF.

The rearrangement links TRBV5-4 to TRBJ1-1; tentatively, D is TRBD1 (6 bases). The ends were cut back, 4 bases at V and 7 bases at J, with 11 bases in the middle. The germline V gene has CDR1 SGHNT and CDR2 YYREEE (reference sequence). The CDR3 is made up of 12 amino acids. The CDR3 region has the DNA TGTGCCAGCAGCGTACAGGGCCTTGAAGCTTTCTTT. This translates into CASSVQGLEAFF.

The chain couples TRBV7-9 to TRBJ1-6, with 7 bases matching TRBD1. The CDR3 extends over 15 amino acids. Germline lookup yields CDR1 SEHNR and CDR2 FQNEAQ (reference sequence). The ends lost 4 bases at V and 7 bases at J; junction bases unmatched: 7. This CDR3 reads CASSSGTAGNSPLHF. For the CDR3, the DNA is TGTGCCAGCAGCTCCGGGACAGCTGGCAATTCACCCCTCCACTTT.

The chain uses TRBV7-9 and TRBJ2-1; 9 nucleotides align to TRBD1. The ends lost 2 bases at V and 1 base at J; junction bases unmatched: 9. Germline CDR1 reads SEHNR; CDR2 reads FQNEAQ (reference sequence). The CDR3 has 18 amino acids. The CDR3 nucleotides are TGTGCCAGCAGCTTATTAATCTCCGGGACAGGGTCCTACAATGAGCAGTTCTTC. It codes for CASSLLISGTGSYNEQFF.

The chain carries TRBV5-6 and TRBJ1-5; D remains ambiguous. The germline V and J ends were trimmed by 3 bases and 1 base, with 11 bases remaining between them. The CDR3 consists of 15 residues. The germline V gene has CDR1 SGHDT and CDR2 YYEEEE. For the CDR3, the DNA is TGTGCCAGCAGCTCACCCCGGGAGAGCAATCAGCCCCAGCATTTT. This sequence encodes CASSSPRESNQPQHF.

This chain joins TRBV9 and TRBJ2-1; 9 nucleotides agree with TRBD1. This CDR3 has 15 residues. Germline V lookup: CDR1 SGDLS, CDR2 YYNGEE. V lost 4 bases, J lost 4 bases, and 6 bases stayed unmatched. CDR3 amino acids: CASSTRDRVYNEQFF. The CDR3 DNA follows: TGTGCCAGCAGCACCCGGGACAGGGTTTACAATGAGCAGTTCTTC.

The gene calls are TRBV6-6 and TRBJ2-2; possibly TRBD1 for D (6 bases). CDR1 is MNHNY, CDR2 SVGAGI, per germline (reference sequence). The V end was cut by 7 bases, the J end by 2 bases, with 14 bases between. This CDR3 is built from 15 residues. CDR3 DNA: TGTGCCAGCAACCCCCGGACAGCCAACACCGGGGAGCTGTTTTTT. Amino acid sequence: CASNPRTANTGELFF.

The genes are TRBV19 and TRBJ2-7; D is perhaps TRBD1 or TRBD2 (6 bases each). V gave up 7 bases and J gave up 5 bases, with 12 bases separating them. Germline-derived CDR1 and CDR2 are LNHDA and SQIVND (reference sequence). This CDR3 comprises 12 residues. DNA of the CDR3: TGTGCCAGTAAGGGGGGCCTTGACGAGCAGTACTTC. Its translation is CASKGGLDEQYF.

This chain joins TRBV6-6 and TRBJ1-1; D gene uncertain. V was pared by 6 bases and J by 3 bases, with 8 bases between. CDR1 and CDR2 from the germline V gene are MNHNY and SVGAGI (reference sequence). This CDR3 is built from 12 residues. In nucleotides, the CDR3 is TGTGCCAGCAGCCTCCGATACACTGAAGCTTTCTTT. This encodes CASSLRYTEAFF.

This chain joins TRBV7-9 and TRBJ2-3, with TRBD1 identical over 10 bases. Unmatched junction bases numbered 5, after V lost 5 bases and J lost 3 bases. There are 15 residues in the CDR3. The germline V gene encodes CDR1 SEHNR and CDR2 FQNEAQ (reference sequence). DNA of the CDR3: TGTGCCAGCAGCATACCGGGACAGGGGACAGATACGCAGTATTTT. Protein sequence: CASSIPGQGTDTQYF.